Listed here are 13 T cell receptor beta chains from one sample, sequenced in a study of cytomegalovirus exposure and HLA in healthy donors. PCR amplification relied on 60 Vbeta primers (plus 13 Jbeta primers). The assay was immunoSEQ multiplex PCR, and TCRdb's table has in-frame clones only and misses some. The data show hundreds of thousands of clones, approximately 80% seen once. The sequencing input was PBMCs. Receptors were obtained from a male donor in good health and CMV-seronegative.

The rearrangement joins TRBV6-5 to TRBJ2-7; the D gene is possibly TRBD1 (5 bases). CDR3 length equals 16 residues. CDR1 and CDR2 from the germline V gene are MNHEY and SVGAGI. Trimming took off 0 bases at V and 0 bases at J, with 12 bases between the two ends. CDR3 nucleotide sequence: TGTGCCAGCAGTTACTCAGGGGCGGCAAGCTCCTACGAGCAGTACTTC. Amino acid sequence: CASSYSGAASSYEQYF.

This clone appeared a few times. The rearrangement uses TRBV6-5 and TRBJ2-7; tentative D call: TRBD1 (5 bases). The ends were cut back, 8 bases at V and 0 bases at J, with 11 bases in the middle. Germline V gene sequence: CDR1 MNHEY, CDR2 SVGAGI. The length of the CDR3 is 13 residues. The DNA of the CDR3 is TGTGCCAGCTCGCGACAGCTCTCCTACGAGCAGTACTTC. Its translation: CASSRQLSYEQYF.

This rearrangement joins TRBV5-4 to TRBJ2-7; possible D gene TRBD1, 6 bases. The CDR3 has 14 amino acids. Germline values: CDR1 SGHNT, CDR2 YYREEE (reference sequence). With 1 base removed from V and 3 bases from J, the gap between germline ends came to 11 bases. CDR3 bases: TGTGCCAGCAGCTTGCAGGGGCAGGTCTACGAGCAGTACTTC. It translates to CASSLQGQVYEQYF. Full variable domain (rest looked up from reference TRBV5-4 and TRBJ2-7): ETGVTQSPTHLIKTRGQQVTLRCSSQSGHNTVSWYQQALGQGPQFIFQYYREEENGRGNFPPRFSGLQFPNYSSELNVNALELDDSALYLCASSLQGQVYEQYFGPGTRLTVT.

This sequence joins TRBV19 and TRBJ1-5; D not resolved. Trimming removed 5 bases at V and 2 bases at J, with 13 bases between. Germline V gene data show CDR1 as LNHDA and CDR2 as SQIVND (reference sequence). The CDR3 length is 15 residues. CDR3 in amino acids: CASSSSGDGNQPQHF. The CDR3 nucleotides read TGTGCCAGTAGTTCATCCGGGGATGGCAATCAGCCCCAGCATTTT.

The chain joins TRBV9 to TRBJ2-5; D might be TRBD1 (6 bases). Germline V gives CDR1 SGDLS, CDR2 YYNGEE. The CDR3 consists of 15 residues. Trimming shortened V by 4 bases and J by 2 bases, and 15 bases separated the two germline ends. CDR3 amino acids: CASSPAQGWQETQYF. CDR3 coding DNA: TGTGCCAGCAGCCCAGCCCAGGGGTGGCAAGAGACCCAGTACTTC.

This chain uses TRBV27 with TRBJ1-2; D may be TRBD1 (6 bases). Deletions cut 4 bases from V and 2 bases from J, with 14 bases between. The CDR3 sequence is 15 residues long. Germline V lookup: CDR1 MNHEY, CDR2 SMNVEV (reference sequence). CDR3 in amino acids: CASSSDRPLNYGYTF. The CDR3 nucleotides read TGTGCCAGCAGTTCGGACAGACCACTCAACTATGGCTACACCTTC.

The CDR3 sequence: CASSYRQGGNQPQHF. DNA for the CDR3: TGTGCCAGCAGTTACCGACAGGGCGGGAATCAGCCCCAGCATTTT. The J gene is TRBJ1-5, the V gene TRBV6-6, with 7 bases that match TRBD1. Losses at the gene ends were 2 bases for V and 4 bases for J; bases not matched to a gene: 5. CDR1 and CDR2 from the germline V gene are MNHNY and SVGAGI (reference sequence). CDR3 length: 15 amino acids.

V is TRBV5-1 and J is TRBJ1-1; 9 nucleotides line up with TRBD1. CDR3 length: 16 residues. The junction had 11 bases not matched to a gene; V was cut back by 5 bases and J by 3 bases. The germline CDR1 and CDR2 sequences are SGHRS and YFSETQ. The CDR3 region has the DNA TGCGCCAGCAGGGTGGGACAGGGCAGCAGGGACACTGAAGCTTTCTTT. Amino acids: CASRVGQGSRDTEAFF.

The chain couples TRBV10-3 to TRBJ2-7, with a tentative D call TRBD2 (6 bases). Trimming cost V 0 bases and J 7 bases, with 13 bases left between them. CDR1 ENHRY and CDR2 SYGVKD come from the germline V gene. The CDR3 consists of 14 residues. The CDR3 here is CAISESTVRGEQYF. The CDR3 coding sequence is TGTGCCATCAGTGAGTCGACCGTACGGGGGGAGCAGTACTTC.

The chain joins TRBV9 to TRBJ2-6, with D hard to call. There are 16 residues in the CDR3. Germline CDR1 SGDLS, CDR2 YYNGEE. Trimming took off 1 base at V and 0 bases at J, with 8 bases between the two ends. CDR3 protein: CASSVQVTSGANVLTF. CDR3 sequence (DNA): TGTGCCAGCAGCGTACAGGTCACCTCTGGGGCCAACGTCCTGACTTTC.

The V and J genes are TRBV5-1 and TRBJ2-3; 12 nucleotides line up with TRBD2. The ends lost 3 bases at V and 5 bases at J; junction bases unmatched: 1. There are 14 residues in the CDR3. CDR1 is SGHRS, CDR2 YFSETQ, per germline. For the CDR3, the DNA is TGCGCCAGCAGCTGGGGACTAGCGGGAGATACGCAGTATTTT. Encoded protein: CASSWGLAGDTQYF.

The sample holds one count of this clone. J is TRBJ2-7 and V is TRBV4-2; 10 positions match TRBD2. Trimming at V came to 2 bases and at J to 6 bases, leaving 4 bases not matched to a gene. CDR1 and CDR2 from the germline V gene are LGHNA and YNFKEQ. The CDR3 has 14 residues. As DNA, the CDR3 is TGTGCCAGCAGCCAATCTAGCGGGAGCACCGAGCAGTACTTC. This gives the protein CASSQSSGSTEQYF.

The rearrangement joins TRBV28 to TRBJ1-3, with D maybe TRBD1 (5 bases). Between the trimmed V and J ends, which lost 6 bases and 3 bases, there was a span of 21 bases. Germline values: CDR1 MDHEN, CDR2 SYDVKM. This CDR3 comprises 17 residues. This CDR3 reads CASSPFGAGWRGNTIYF. The CDR3 nucleotides read TGTGCCAGCAGCCCATTTGGCGCAGGGTGGCGTGGAAACACCATATATTTT.